One sample yielded the 18 T cell receptor beta chains listed below, sequenced in a study of shared clonotypes between healthy human individuals. Repertoires were generated with immunoSEQ multiplex PCR, while TCRdb's copy carries only in-frame clones and drops some. The sample carries some 1,400,000 clones, roughly 96% recorded once. The sample taken for sequencing was naive CD4+ T cells sorted from blood. Subset indicated: CD45RA+ positively selected. The origin of the receptors is a man aged 25-45 years in good health.

The table lists this clone with a count of one. The V call is TRBV9, the J call TRBJ2-5; D not certain. V lost 1 base and J 5 bases, leaving 9 bases between the germline ends. Germline V gene lookup returns CDR1 SGDLS and CDR2 YYNGEE. The CDR3 consists of 13 residues. The CDR3 region is CASSVLIGETQYF. Written as DNA, the CDR3 is TGTGCCAGCAGCGTATTAATCGGGGAGACCCAGTACTTC.

The chain employs TRBV5-4 and TRBJ2-2; tentatively, D is TRBD2 (6 bases). This CDR3 has 18 residues. V was pared by 4 bases and J by 4 bases, with 23 bases between. Germline lookup yields CDR1 SGHNT and CDR2 YYREEE (reference sequence). CDR3 nucleotide sequence: TGTGCCAGCAGCCCCGGGAGTTTGAGGGGTTCGGGCACCGGGGAGCTGTTTTTT. Residues: CASSPGSLRGSGTGELFF. Full variable domain (outside the CDR3, taken from reference TRBV5-4 and TRBJ2-2): ETGVTQSPTHLIKTRGQQVTLRCSSQSGHNTVSWYQQALGQGPQFIFQYYREEENGRGNFPPRFSGLQFPNYSSELNVNALELDDSALYLCASSPGSLRGSGTGELFFGEGSRLTVL.

The gene calls are TRBV28 and TRBJ1-1; D gene uncertain. Trimming cost V 7 bases and J 4 bases, with 13 bases left between them. The CDR3 runs 13 residues. Germline V gene data show CDR1 as MDHEN and CDR2 as SYDVKM. This CDR3 reads CASKKGGVTEAFF. The CDR3 bases are TGTGCCAGCAAGAAAGGTGGGGTCACTGAAGCTTTCTTT.

The chain is built from TRBV14 and TRBJ2-2, with 9 bases that match TRBD1. Germline V gives CDR1 SGHDN, CDR2 FVKESK. The CDR3 is made up of 15 amino acids. Trimming at V came to 3 bases and at J to 6 bases, leaving 5 bases not matched to a gene. CDR3 DNA sequence: TGTGCCAGCAGCCAGTGGGACAGGGTGGCCGGGGAGCTGTTTTTT. Amino acids: CASSQWDRVAGELFF.

The genes are TRBV5-4 and TRBJ2-7; no firm D call. With 0 bases removed from V and 6 bases from J, the gap between germline ends came to 10 bases. This CDR3 is built from 13 residues. Germline CDR1 SGHNT, CDR2 YYREEE (reference sequence). CDR3: CASSLVVESEQYF. CDR3 nucleotide sequence: TGTGCCAGCAGCTTGGTGGTGGAAAGCGAGCAGTACTTC.

V and J are TRBV27 and TRBJ2-2, with no clear D. CDR1 is MNHEY, CDR2 SMNVEV, per germline (reference sequence). There are 16 residues in the CDR3. The V and J ends lost 5 bases and 0 bases respectively, with 13 bases between them. The CDR3 DNA is TGTGCCAGCAGTCACGCTCGCCAGACGAACACCGGGGAGCTGTTTTTT. Protein product: CASSHARQTNTGELFF.

J is TRBJ1-4 and V is TRBV28; no clear D gene. Looked up from germline, CDR1 is MDHEN and CDR2 is SYDVKM. V was pared by 6 bases and J by 8 bases, with 7 bases between. The CDR3 runs 11 residues. The CDR3 region has the DNA TGTGCCAGCAGACATTCCGAAAAACTGTTTTTT. It specifies CASRHSEKLFF.

The chain is built from TRBV18 and TRBJ1-2; 9 bases line up with TRBD1. V was clipped by 8 bases and J by 3 bases; unmatched bases: 4. The CDR3 sequence is 13 residues long. Germline loops: CDR1 KGHSH, CDR2 LQKENI. The CDR3 DNA follows: TGTGCCAGCCGAGGACAGGGGTACTATGGCTACACCTTC. Translation: CASRGQGYYGYTF.

The chain joins TRBV28 to TRBJ2-7; 7 positions agree with TRBD1. This CDR3 is built from 15 residues. Looked up from germline, CDR1 is MDHEN and CDR2 is SYDVKM. The trim removed 6 bases at V and 3 bases at J, leaving 11 bases unmatched. CDR3 DNA sequence: TGTGCCAGCAGAGGGGACAGACAGAGGATCTACGAGCAGTACTTC. Its protein is CASRGDRQRIYEQYF.

In this sample, this clone turned up once. This chain links TRBV30 with TRBJ2-7; D unclear. Trimming removed 0 bases at V and 3 bases at J, with 15 bases between. The CDR3 runs 15 residues. Germline values: CDR1 GTSNPN, CDR2 SVGIG (reference sequence). The CDR3 loop reads CAWSVPVPERYEQYF. CDR3 sequence (DNA): TGTGCCTGGAGTGTACCCGTTCCTGAACGCTACGAGCAGTACTTC.

The chain uses TRBV5-4 and TRBJ2-1; D might be TRBD2 (6 bases). Trimming left V 4 bases short and J 5 bases short, with 19 bases between. The CDR3 spans 16 residues. CDR1 SGHNT and CDR2 YYREEE come from the germline V gene (reference sequence). The CDR3 bases are TGTGCCAGCAGCCGAGAAATAGCGGATACCAACAATGAGCAGTTCTTC. It yields the protein CASSREIADTNNEQFF.

The gene calls are TRBV28 and TRBJ2-5, with no clear D. V was cut by 2 bases and J by 1 base, with 8 bases left in between. Germline-derived CDR1 and CDR2 are MDHEN and SYDVKM. This CDR3 is 14 amino acids long. The CDR3 is CASSLRRFQETQYF. CDR3 sequence (DNA): TGTGCCAGCAGTTTACGGCGGTTCCAAGAGACCCAGTACTTC.

This sequence joins TRBV11-1 and TRBJ2-1; D not certain. V was shortened by 2 bases and J by 6 bases, with 11 bases between the two germline ends. The V gene's germline CDR1 is SGHAT and CDR2 FQDESV (reference sequence). The CDR3 is made up of 14 amino acids. The CDR3 DNA reads as TGTGCCAGCAGCTTAACAGACGGCTTCAATGAGCAGTTCTTC. Its translation is CASSLTDGFNEQFF.

Only one count was recorded for this clone. This rearrangement joins TRBV29-1 to TRBJ2-5, with 7 bases identical to TRBD1. The ends lost 4 bases at V and 3 bases at J; junction bases unmatched: 5. CDR1 SQVTM and CDR2 ANQGSEA come from the germline V gene. The CDR3 has 13 residues. The CDR3 reads CSVVPTGEETQYF. CDR3 bases: TGCAGCGTTGTCCCCACAGGGGAAGAGACCCAGTACTTC.

This chain links TRBV18 with TRBJ2-5; TRBD2 aligns across 11 bases. This CDR3 has 16 amino acids. V gave up 6 bases and J gave up 5 bases; unmatched junction bases: 11. CDR1 and CDR2 from the germline V gene are KGHSH and LQKENI. DNA of the CDR3: TGTGCCAGCTCTGTACTAGCGGGAGTTCCTACGGAGACCCAGTACTTC. Its translation is CASSVLAGVPTETQYF. Combining the CDR3 with reference TRBV18 and TRBJ2-5 gives the whole variable domain NAGVMQNPRHLVRRRGQEARLRCSPMKGHSHVYWYRQLPEEGLKFMVYLQKENIIDESGMPKERFSAEFPKEGPSILRIQQVVRGDSAAYFCASSVLAGVPTETQYFGPGTRLLVL.

The chain carries TRBV28 and TRBJ1-1, with D tentatively TRBD1 (5 bases). V was clipped by 2 bases and J by 10 bases, with 17 bases between them. Germline V lookup: CDR1 MDHEN, CDR2 SYDVKM. This CDR3 comprises 14 residues. The CDR3 here is CASSLAGRPGGAFF. CDR3 in DNA: TGTGCCAGCAGTTTAGCGGGACGGCCGGGGGGAGCTTTCTTT.

The chain couples TRBV4-3 to TRBJ1-3; 8 nucleotides match TRBD1. Germline lookup yields CDR1 LGHNA and CDR2 YSLEER. There are 18 residues in the CDR3. The V and J ends lost 0 bases and 2 bases, in that order; junction bases with no gene match: 9. CDR3 DNA sequence: TGCGCCAGCAGCCAAGAAGGAGCCCAGGGGGCGGCTGGAAACACCATATATTTT. Its protein product is CASSQEGAQGAAGNTIYF.

The V gene is TRBV25-1, the J gene TRBJ2-1; the D call may be TRBD1 or TRBD2 (7 bases each). The CDR3 runs to 16 residues. The germline V gene has CDR1 MGHDK and CDR2 SYGVNS. V dropped 5 bases and J dropped 3 bases, with 17 bases sitting between them. The CDR3 spells CASSLQGGVGYNEQFF. Here the CDR3 DNA reads TGTGCCAGCAGTCTCCAGGGGGGGGTGGGCTACAATGAGCAGTTCTTC.